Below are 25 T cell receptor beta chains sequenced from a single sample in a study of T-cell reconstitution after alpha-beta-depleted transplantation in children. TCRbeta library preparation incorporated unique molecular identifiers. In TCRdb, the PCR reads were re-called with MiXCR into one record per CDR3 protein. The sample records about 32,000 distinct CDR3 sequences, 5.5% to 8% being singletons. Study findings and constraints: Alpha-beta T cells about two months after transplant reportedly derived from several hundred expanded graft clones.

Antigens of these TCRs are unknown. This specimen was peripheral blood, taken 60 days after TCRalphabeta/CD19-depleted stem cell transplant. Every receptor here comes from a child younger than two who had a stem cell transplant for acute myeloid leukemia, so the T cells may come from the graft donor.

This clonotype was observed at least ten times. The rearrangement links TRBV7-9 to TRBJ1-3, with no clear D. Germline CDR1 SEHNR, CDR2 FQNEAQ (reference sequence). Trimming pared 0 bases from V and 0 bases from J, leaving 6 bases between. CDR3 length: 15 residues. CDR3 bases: TGTGCCAGCAGCTTAGCCGGTGGCTCTGGAAACACCATATATTTT. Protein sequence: CASSLAGGSGNTIYF.

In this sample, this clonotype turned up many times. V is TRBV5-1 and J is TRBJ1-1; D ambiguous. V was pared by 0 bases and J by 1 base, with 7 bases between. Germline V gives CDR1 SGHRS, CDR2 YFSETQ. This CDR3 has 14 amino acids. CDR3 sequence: CASSLEHWNTEAFF. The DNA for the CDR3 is TGCGCCAGCAGCTTGGAGCACTGGAACACTGAAGCTTTCTTT. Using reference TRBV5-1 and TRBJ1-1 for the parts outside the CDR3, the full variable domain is KAGVTQTPRYLIKTRGQQVTLSCSPISGHRSVSWYQQTPGQGLQFLFEYFSETQRNKGNFPGRFSGRQFSNSRSEMNVSTLELGDSALYLCASSLEHWNTEAFFGQGTRLTVV.

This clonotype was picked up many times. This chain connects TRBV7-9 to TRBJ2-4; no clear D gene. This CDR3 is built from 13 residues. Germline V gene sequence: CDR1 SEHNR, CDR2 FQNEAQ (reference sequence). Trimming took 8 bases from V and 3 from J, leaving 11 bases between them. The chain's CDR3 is CASVGAGKNIQYF. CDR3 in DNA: TGTGCCAGCGTTGGAGCCGGCAAAAACATTCAGTACTTC.

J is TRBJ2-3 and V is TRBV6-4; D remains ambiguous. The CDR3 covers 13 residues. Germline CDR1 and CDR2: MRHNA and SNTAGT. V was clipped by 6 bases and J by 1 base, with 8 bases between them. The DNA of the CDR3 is TGTGCCAGCAGCCGTCGCCGCACAGATACGCAGTATTTT. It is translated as CASSRRRTDTQYF.

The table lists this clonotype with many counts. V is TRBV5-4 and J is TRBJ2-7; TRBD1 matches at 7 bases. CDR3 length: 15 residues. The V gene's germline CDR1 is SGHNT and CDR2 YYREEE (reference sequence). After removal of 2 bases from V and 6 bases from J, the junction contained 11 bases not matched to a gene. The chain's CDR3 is CASSLPDRVASEQYF. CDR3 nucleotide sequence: TGTGCCAGCAGCTTACCAGACAGGGTGGCTTCCGAGCAGTACTTC.

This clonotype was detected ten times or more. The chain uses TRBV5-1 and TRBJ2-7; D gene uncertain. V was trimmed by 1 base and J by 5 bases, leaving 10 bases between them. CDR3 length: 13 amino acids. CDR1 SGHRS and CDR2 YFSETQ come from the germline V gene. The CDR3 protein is CASSLKGFHEQYF. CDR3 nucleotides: TGCGCCAGCAGCTTGAAGGGATTCCACGAGCAGTACTTC.

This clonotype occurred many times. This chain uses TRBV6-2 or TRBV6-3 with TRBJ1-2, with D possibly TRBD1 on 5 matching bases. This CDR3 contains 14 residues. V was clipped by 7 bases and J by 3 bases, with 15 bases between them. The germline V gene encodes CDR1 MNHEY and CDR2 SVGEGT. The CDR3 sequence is CASIYAGTDYGYTF. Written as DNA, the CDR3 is TGTGCCAGCATCTACGCCGGGACCGACTATGGCTACACCTTC.

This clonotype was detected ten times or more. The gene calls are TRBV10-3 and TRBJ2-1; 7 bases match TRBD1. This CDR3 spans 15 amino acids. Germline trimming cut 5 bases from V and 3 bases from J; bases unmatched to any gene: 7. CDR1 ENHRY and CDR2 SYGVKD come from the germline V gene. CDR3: CAISSTGSGYNEQFF. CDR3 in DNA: TGTGCCATCAGTTCGACAGGGTCGGGCTACAATGAGCAGTTCTTC.

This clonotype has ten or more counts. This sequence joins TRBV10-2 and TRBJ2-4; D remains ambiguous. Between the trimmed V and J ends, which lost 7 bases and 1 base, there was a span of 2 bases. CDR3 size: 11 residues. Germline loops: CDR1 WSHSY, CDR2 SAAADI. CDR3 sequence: CASKAKNIQYF. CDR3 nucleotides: TGCGCCAGCAAGGCCAAAAACATTCAGTACTTC.

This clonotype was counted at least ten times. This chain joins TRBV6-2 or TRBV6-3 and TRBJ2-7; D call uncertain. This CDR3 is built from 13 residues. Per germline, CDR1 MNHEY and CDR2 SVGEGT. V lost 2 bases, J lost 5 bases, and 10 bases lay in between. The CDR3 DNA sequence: TGTGCCAGCAGTTACACCGAAGGCCACGAGCAGTACTTC. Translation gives CASSYTEGHEQYF.

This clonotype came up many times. CDR3 residues: CASSQDEGTGRLYGYTF. The CDR3 DNA reads TGTGCCAGCAGCCAAGATGAAGGGACAGGAAGGCTCTATGGCTACACCTTC. The chain has TRBV3-1 and TRBJ1-2, with 8 positions matching TRBD1. The CDR3 runs to 17 residues. The trim removed 0 bases at V and 4 bases at J, leaving 10 bases unmatched. Per the germline V gene, CDR1 is LGHDT and CDR2 is YNNKEL (reference sequence). The complete variable domain, with remaining parts taken from reference TRBV3-1 and TRBJ1-2, reads DTAVSQTPKYLVTQMGNDKSIKCEQNLGHDTMYWYKQDSKKFLKIMFSYNNKELIINETVPNRFSPKSPDKAHLNLHINSLELGDSAVYFCASSQDEGTGRLYGYTFGSGTRLTVV.

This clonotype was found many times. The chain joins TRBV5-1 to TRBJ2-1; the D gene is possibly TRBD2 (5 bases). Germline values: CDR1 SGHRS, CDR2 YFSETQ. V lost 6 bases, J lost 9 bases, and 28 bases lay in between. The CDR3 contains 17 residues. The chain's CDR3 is CASNTRVRTRSKLEQFF. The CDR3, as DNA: TGCGCCAGCAACACCCGTGTCCGGACTCGGTCCAAACTTGAGCAGTTCTTC.

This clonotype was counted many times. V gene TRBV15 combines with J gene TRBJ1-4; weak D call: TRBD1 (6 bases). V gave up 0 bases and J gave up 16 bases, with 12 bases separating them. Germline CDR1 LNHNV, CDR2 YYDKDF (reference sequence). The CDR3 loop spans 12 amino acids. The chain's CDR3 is CATSREGGQPFF. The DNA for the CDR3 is TGTGCCACCAGCAGAGAAGGCGGACAGCCGTTTTTT.

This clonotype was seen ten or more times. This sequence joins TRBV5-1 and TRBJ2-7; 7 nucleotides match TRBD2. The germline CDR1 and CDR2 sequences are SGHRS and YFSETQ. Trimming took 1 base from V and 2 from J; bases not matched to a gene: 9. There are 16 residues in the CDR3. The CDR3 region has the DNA TGCGCCAGCAGCTTGTTGAAAGGACTAGGGCCCTACGAGCAGTACTTC. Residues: CASSLLKGLGPYEQYF.

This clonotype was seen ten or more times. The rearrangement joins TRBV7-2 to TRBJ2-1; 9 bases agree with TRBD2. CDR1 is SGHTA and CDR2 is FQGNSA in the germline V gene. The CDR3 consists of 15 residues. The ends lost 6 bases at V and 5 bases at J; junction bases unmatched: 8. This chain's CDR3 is CASSPLLAGNNEQFF. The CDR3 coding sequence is TGTGCCAGCAGTCCGCTCCTAGCGGGAAACAATGAGCAGTTCTTC.

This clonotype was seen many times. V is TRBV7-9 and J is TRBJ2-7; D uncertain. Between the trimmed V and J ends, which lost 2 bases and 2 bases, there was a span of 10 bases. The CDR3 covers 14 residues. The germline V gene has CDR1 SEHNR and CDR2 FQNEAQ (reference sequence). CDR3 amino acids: CASSLSDGAYEQYF. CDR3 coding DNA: TGTGCCAGCAGCTTATCCGATGGCGCCTACGAGCAGTACTTC.

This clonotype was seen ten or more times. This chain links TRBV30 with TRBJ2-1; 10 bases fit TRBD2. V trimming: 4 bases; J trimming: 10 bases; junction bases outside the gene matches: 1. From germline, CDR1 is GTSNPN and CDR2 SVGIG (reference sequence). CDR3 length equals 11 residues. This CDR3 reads CAWISGREQFF. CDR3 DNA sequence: TGTGCCTGGATTAGCGGGAGGGAGCAGTTCTTC.

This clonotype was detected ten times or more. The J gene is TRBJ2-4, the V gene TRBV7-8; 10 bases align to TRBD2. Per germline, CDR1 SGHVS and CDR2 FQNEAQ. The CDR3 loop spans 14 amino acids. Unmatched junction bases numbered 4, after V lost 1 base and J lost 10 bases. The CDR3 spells CASSLGLAGRIQYF. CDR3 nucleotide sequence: TGTGCCAGCAGCTTAGGACTAGCGGGTCGTATTCAGTACTTC.

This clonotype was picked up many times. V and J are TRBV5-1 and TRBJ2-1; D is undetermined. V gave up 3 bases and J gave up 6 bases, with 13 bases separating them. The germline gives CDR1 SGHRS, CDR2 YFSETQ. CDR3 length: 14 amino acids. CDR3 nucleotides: TGCGCCAGCAGCTATTACGGAAACGGCAATGAGCAGTTCTTC. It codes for CASSYYGNGNEQFF.

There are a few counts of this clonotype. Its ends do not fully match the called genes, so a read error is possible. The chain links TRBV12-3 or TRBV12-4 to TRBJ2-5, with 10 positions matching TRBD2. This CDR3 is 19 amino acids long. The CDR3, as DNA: TGTGCCTGCAGTTTCATCCCTTACGGGACTAGCGCCTTCCAAGAGACCCAGTACTTC. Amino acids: CACSFIPYGTSAFQETQYF.

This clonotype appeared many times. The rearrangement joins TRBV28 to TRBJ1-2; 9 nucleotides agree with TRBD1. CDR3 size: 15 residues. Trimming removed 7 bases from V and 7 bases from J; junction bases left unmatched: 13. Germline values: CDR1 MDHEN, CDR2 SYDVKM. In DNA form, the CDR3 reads TGTGCCAGCAATCAAAGCCCATACAGGGGGCTTGGCTACACCTTC. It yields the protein CASNQSPYRGLGYTF.

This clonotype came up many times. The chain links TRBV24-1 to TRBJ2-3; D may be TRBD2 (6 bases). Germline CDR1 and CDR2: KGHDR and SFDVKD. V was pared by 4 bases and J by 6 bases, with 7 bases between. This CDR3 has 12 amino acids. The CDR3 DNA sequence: TGTGCCACCAGTGAGGCGGGGGATACGCAGTATTTT. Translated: CATSEAGDTQYF.

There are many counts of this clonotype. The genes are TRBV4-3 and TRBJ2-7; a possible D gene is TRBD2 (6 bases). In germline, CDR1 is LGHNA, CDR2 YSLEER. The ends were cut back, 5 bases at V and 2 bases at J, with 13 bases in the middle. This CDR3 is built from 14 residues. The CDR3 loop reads CASSSGTGAYEQYF. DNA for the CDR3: TGCGCCAGCAGCTCCGGGACGGGAGCCTACGAGCAGTACTTC.

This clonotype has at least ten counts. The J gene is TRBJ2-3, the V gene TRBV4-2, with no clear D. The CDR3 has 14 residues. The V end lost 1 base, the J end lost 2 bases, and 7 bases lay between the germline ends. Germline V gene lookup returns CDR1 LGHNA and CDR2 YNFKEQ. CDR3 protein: CASSQGFITDTQYF. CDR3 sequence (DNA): TGTGCCAGCAGCCAAGGATTTATCACAGATACGCAGTATTTT.

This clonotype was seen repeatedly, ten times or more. CDR3 DNA: TGTGCCAGCAAGGCCCGCACTAGCACAGATACGCAGTATTTT. It codes for CASKARTSTDTQYF. V usage is TRBV6-4 and J usage is TRBJ2-3; no firm D call. This CDR3 has 14 amino acids. Trimming shortened V by 7 bases and J by 0 bases, and 11 bases separated the two germline ends. Germline values: CDR1 MRHNA, CDR2 SNTAGT.